This T cell receptor beta chain was sequenced in a study of cytomegalovirus exposure and HLA in healthy donors. About the study: The roughly 110 validation repertoires were produced on the same platform as the approximately 670 repertoires of the first cohort. This was reported in a later analysis. Study-wide findings and caveats: The classifier was said to identify cytomegalovirus status with high specificity and sensitivity.

Method: immunoSEQ multiplex PCR; TCRdb's copy keeps in-frame clones and lacks some. The sample holds fewer than 85,000 clones, approximately 96% seen once. The V gene's germline CDR1 is SGHDT and CDR2 YYEEEE. V shed 3 bases, J shed 6 bases, and the junction held 10 bases outside the gene matches. This CDR3 has 15 amino acids. As regards this clone: The antigen remains unidentified.

The sequenced sample was PBMCs. The clonotype comes from a woman aged 18-30 years in good health and CMV-seronegative. This chain joins TRBV5-6 and TRBJ2-7; 9 bases match TRBD2. CDR3 region: CASSSDTSGSFEQYF. CDR3 coding DNA: TGTGCCAGCAGCTCAGATACTAGCGGGTCTTTCGAGCAGTACTTC.